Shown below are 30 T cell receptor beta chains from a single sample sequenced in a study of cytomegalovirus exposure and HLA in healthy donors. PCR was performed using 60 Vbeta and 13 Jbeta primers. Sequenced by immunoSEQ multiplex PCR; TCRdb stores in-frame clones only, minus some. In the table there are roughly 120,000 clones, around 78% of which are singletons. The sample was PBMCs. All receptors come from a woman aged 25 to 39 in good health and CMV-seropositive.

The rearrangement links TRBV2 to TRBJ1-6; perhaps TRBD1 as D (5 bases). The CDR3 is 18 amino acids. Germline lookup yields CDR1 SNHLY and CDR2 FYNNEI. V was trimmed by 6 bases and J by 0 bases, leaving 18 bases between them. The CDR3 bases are TGTGCCAGCAGGGCTTCTTCGGGGGAAAGCTCCTATAATTCACCCCTCCACTTT. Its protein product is CASRASSGESSYNSPLHF.

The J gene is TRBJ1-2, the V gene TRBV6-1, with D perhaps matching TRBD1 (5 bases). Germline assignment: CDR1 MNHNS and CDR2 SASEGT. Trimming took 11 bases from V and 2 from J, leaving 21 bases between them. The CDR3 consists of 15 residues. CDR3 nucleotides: TGTGCCGGCACACTCCAAGTGGGGGGAAACTATGGCTACACCTTC. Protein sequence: CAGTLQVGGNYGYTF.

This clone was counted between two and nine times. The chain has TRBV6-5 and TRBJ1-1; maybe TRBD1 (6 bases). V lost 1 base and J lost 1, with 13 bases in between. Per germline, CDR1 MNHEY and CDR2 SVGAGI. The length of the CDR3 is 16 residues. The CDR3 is CASSYYWTAKNTEAFF. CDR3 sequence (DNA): TGTGCCAGCAGTTACTACTGGACAGCGAAGAACACTGAAGCTTTCTTT.

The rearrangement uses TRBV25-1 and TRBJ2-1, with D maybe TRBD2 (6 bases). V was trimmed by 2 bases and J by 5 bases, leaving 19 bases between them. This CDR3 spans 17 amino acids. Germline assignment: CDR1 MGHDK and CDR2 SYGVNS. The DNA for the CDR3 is TGTGCCAGCAGTGAAAGTCTAAGGGGACTGGATAACAATGAGCAGTTCTTC. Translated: CASSESLRGLDNNEQFF. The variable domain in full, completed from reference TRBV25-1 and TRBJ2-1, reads EADIYQTPRYLVIGTGKKITLECSQTMGHDKMYWYQQDPGMELHLIHYSYGVNSTEKGDLSSESTVSRIRTEHFPLTLESARPSHTSQYLCASSESLRGLDNNEQFFGPGTRLTVL.

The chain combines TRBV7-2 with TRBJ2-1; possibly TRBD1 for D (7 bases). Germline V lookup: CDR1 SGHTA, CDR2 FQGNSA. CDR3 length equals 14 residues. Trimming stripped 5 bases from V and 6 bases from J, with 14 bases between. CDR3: CASSERRGRNEQFF. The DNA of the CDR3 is TGTGCCAGCAGCGAAAGGAGGGGGCGCAATGAGCAGTTCTTC. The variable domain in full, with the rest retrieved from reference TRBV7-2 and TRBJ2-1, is GAGVSQSPSNKVTEKGKDVELRCDPISGHTALYWYRQSLGQGLEFLIYFQGNSAPDKSGLPSDRFSAERTGGSVSTLTIQRTQQEDSAVYLCASSERRGRNEQFFGPGTRLTVL.

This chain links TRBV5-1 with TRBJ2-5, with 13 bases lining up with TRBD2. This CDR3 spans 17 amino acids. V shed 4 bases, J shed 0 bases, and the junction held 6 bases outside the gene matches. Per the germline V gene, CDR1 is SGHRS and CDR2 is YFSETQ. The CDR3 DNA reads TGCGCCAGCAGCCTTGCGGGACTAGCGGGGTACCAAGAGACCCAGTACTTC. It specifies CASSLAGLAGYQETQYF.

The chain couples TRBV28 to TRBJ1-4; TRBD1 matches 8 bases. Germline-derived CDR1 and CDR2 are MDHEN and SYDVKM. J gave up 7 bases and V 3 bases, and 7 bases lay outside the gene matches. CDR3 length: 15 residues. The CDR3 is CASSFRTGKVEKLFF. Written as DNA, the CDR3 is TGTGCCAGCAGTTTCCGGACAGGGAAAGTTGAAAAACTGTTTTTT.

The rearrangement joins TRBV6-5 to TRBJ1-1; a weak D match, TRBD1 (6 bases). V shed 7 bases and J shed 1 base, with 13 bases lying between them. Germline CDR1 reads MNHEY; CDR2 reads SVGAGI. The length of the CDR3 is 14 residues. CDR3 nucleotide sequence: TGTGCCAGCAACCTACAGGGTCGGAACACTGAAGCTTTCTTT. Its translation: CASNLQGRNTEAFF.

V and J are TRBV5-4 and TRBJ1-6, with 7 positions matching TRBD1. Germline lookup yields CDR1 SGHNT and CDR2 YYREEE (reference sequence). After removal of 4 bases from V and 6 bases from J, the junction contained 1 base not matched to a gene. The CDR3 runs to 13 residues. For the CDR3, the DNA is TGTGCCAGCAGCCGGGACAGTAATTCACCCCTCCACTTT. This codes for CASSRDSNSPLHF.

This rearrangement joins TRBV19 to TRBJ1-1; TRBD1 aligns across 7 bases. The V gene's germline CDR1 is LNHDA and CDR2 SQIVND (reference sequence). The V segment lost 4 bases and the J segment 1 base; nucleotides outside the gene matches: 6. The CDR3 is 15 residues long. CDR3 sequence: CASSKFRTGNTEAFF. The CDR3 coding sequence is TGTGCCAGTAGTAAATTCCGGACAGGGAACACTGAAGCTTTCTTT.

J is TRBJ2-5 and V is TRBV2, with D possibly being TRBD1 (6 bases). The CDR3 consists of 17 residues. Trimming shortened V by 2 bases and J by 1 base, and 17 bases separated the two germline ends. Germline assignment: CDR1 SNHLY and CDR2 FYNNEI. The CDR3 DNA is TGTGCCAGCAGTGAAAGGGGGTTTAGCGACGCCCAAGAGACCCAGTACTTC. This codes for CASSERGFSDAQETQYF. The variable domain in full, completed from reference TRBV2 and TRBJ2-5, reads EPEVTQTPSHQVTQMGQEVILRCVPISNHLYFYWYRQILGQKVEFLVSFYNNEISEKSEIFDDQFSVERPDGSNFTLKIRSTKLEDSAMYFCASSERGFSDAQETQYFGPGTRLLVL.

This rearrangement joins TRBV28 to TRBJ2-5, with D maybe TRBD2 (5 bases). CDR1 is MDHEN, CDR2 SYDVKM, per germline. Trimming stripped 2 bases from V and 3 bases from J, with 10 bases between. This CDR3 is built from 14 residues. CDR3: CASSLPSLKETQYF. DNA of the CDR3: TGTGCCAGCAGTTTACCTAGCCTCAAAGAGACCCAGTACTTC.

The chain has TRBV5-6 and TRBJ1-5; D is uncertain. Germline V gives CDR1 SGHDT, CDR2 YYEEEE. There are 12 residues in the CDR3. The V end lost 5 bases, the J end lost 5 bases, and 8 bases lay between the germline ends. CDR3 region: CASSSTDQPQHF. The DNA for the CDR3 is TGTGCCAGCAGTTCAACAGATCAGCCCCAGCATTTT.

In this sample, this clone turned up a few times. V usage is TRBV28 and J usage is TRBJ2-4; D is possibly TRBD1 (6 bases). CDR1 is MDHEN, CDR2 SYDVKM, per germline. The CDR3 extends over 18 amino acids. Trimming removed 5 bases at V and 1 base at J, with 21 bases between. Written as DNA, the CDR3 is TGTGCCAGCAGTCTAGACATTCTCAGGGGACGCGCCAAAAACATTCAGTACTTC. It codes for CASSLDILRGRAKNIQYF.

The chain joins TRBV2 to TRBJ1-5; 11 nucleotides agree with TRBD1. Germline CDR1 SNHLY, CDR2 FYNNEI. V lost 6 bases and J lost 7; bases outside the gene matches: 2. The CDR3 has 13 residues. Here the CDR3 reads CASRGQGGQPQHF. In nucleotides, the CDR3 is TGTGCCAGCAGGGGACAGGGGGGGCAGCCCCAGCATTTT.

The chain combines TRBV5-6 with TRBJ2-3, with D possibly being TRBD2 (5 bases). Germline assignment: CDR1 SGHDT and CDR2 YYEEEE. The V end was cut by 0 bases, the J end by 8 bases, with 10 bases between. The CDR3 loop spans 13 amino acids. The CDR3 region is CASSLEPRGTQYF. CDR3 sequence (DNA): TGTGCCAGCAGCTTGGAGCCTCGGGGTACGCAGTATTTT.

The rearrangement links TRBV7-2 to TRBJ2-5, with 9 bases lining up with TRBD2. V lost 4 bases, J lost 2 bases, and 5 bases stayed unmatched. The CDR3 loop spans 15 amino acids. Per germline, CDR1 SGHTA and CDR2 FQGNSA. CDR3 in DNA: TGTGCCAGCAGCTACCCTAGCGGGGCACAAGAGACCCAGTACTTC. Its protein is CASSYPSGAQETQYF.

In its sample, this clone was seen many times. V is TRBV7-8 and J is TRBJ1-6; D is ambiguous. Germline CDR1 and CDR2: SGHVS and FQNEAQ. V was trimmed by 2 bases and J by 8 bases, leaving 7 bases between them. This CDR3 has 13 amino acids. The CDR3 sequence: CASSLRQDSPLHF. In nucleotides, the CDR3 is TGTGCCAGCAGCTTAAGGCAGGATTCACCCCTCCACTTT.

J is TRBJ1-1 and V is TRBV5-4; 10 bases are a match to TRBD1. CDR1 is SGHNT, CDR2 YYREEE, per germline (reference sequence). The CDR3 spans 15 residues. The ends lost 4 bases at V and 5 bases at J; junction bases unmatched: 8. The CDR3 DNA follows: TGTGCCAGCAGCACACGACAGGGGGCCGGGACTGAAGCTTTCTTT. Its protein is CASSTRQGAGTEAFF.

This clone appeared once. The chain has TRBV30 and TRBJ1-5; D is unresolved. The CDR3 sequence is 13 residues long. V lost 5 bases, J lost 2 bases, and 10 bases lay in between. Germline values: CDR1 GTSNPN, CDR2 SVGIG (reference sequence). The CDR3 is CAWGLLGNQPQHF. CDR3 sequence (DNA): TGTGCCTGGGGCCTCTTGGGCAATCAGCCCCAGCATTTT.

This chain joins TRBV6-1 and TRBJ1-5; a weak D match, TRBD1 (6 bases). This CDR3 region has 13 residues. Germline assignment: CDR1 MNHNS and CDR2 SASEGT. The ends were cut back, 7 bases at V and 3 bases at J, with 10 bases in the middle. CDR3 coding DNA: TGTGCCAGCACTACAGGGAACAATCAGCCCCAGCATTTT. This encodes CASTTGNNQPQHF.

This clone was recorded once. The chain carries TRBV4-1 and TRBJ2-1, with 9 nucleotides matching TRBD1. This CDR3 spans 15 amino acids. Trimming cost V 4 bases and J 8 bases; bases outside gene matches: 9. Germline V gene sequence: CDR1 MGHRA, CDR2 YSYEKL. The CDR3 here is CASSRVGQGTHEQFF. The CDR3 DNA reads TGCGCCAGCAGCCGCGTGGGACAGGGCACCCATGAGCAGTTCTTC.

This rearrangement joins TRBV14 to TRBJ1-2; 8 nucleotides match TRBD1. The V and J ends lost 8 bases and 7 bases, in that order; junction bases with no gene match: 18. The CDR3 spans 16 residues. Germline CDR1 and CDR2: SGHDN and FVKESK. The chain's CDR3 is CASYPGGQGARGGYTF. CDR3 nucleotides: TGTGCCAGCTATCCAGGGGGGCAGGGGGCGCGAGGTGGCTACACCTTC.

The CDR3 bases are TGTGCCAGCAGTTCCACTAGCGGGGGCACAGATACGCAGTATTTT. The encoded protein is CASSSTSGGTDTQYF. The rearrangement joins TRBV6-5 to TRBJ2-3, with 10 positions matching TRBD2. The CDR3 runs to 15 residues. Germline-derived CDR1 and CDR2 are MNHEY and SVGAGI. The ends lost 4 bases at V and 1 base at J; junction bases unmatched: 2.

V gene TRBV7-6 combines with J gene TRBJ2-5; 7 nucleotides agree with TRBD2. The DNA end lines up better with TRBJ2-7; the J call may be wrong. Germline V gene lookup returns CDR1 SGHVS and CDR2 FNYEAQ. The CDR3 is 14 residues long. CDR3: CASSPLADSYEQYF. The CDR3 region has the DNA TGTGCCAGCAGCCCCCTAGCGGACTCCTACGAGCAGTACTTC.

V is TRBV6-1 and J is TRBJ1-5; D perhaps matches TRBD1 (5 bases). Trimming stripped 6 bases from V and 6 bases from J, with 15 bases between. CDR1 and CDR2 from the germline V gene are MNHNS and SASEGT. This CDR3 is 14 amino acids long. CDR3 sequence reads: CASRDWGGGQPQHF. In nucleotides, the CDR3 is TGTGCCAGCAGGGACTGGGGGGGTGGTCAGCCCCAGCATTTT.

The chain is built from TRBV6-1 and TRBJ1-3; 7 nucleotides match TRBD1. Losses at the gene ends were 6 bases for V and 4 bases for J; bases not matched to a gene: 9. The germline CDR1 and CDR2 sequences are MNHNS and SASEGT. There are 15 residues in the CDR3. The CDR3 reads CASSGRQGAGNTIYF. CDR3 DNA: TGTGCCAGCAGCGGTCGACAGGGAGCCGGAAACACCATATATTTT.

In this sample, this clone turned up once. CDR3 nucleotide sequence: TGTGCCAGCAGCCCGCCGGGTAATGAAAAACTGTTTTTT. Its protein product is CASSPPGNEKLFF. This chain joins TRBV5-4 and TRBJ1-4; D not resolved. CDR1 SGHNT and CDR2 YYREEE come from the germline V gene (reference sequence). Trimming took off 4 bases at V and 4 bases at J, with 8 bases between the two ends. The CDR3 sequence is 13 residues long.

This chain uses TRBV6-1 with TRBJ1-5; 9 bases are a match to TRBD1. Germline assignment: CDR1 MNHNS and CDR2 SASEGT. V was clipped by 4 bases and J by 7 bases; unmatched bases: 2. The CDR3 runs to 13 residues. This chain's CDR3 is CASSADRGQPQHF. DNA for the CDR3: TGTGCCAGCAGTGCGGACAGGGGCCAGCCCCAGCATTTT.

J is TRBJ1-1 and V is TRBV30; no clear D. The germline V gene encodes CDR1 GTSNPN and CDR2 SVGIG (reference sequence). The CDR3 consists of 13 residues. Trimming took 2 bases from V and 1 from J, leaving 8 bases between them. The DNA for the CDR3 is TGTGCCTGGAGTAGCGGACGGAACACTGAAGCTTTCTTT. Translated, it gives CAWSSGRNTEAFF.